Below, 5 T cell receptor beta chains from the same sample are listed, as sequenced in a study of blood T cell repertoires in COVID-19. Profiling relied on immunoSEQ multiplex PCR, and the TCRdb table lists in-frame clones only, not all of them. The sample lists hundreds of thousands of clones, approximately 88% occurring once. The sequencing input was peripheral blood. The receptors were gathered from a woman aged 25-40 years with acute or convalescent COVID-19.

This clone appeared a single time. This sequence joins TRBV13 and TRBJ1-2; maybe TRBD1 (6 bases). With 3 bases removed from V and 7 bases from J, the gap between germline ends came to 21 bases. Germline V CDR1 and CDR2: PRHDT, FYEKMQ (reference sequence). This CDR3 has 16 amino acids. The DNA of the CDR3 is TGTGCCAGCAGCTTCTCCAACAGGGATCTCAGGGGTGGCTACACCTTC. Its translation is CASSFSNRDLRGGYTF.

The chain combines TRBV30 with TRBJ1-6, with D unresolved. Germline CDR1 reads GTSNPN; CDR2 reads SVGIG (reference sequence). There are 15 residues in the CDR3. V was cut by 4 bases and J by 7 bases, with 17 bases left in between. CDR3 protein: CAWNYETGNNSPLHF. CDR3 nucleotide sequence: TGTGCCTGGAACTACGAGACGGGAAACAATTCACCCCTCCACTTT.

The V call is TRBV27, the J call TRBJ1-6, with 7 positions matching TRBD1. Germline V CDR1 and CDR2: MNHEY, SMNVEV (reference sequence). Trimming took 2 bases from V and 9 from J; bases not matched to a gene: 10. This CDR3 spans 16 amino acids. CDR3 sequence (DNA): TGTGCCAGCAGTTTAGAACGTGGGACAGCTGTTTCACCCCTCCACTTT. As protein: CASSLERGTAVSPLHF.

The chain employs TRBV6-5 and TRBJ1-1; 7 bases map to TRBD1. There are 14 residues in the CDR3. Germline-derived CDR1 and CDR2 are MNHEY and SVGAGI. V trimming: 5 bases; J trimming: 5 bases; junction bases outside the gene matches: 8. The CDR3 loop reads CASSRTGADTEAFF. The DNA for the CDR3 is TGTGCCAGCAGTCGGACAGGCGCGGATACTGAAGCTTTCTTT.

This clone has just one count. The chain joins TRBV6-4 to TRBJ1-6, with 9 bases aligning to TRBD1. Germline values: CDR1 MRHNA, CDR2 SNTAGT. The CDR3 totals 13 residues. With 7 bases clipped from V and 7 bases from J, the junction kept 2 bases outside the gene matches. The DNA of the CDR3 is TGTGCCAGCATTGGGACAGGGAATTCACCCCTCCACTTT. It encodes CASIGTGNSPLHF.